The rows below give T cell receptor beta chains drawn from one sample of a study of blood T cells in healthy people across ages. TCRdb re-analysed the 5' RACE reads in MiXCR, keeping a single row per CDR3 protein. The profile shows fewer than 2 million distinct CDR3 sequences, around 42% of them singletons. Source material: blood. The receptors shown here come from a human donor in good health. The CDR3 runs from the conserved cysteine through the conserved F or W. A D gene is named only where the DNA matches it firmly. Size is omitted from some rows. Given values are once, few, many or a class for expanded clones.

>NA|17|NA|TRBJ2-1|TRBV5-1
CAIREPGGGGARNEQFF
TGCGCTATACGAGAACCCGGGGGAGGGGGGGCCAGAAATGAGCAGTTCTTC
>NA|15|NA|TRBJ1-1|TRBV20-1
CSARDGFGGVTEAFF
TGCAGTGCTAGAGATGGGTTCGGAGGGGTGACTGAAGCTTTCTTT
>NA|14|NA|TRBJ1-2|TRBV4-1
CASSPGAQNYGYTF
TGCGCCAGCAGCCCGGGGGCACAAAACTATGGCTACACCTTC
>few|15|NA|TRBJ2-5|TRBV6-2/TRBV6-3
CASSYEGYLRETQYF
TGTGCCAGCAGTTACGAAGGCTACCTCCGAGAGACCCAGTACTTC
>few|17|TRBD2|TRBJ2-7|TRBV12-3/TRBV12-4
CASNLRLAGDYSYEQYF
TGTGCCAGCAATCTAAGGCTAGCGGGGGATTACTCCTACGAGCAGTACTTC
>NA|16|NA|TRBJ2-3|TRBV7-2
CACSLAGRSYTDTQYF
TGTGCCTGCAGCTTAGCCGGACGTAGCTACACAGATACGCAGTATTTT
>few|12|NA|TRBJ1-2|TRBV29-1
CSVDERAWGYTF
TGCAGCGTTGATGAACGCGCGTGGGGCTACACCTTC
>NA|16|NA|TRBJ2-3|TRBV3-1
CASSQEMTRGSDTQYF
TGTGCCAGCAGCCAAGAAATGACAAGGGGAAGCGATACGCAGTATTTT
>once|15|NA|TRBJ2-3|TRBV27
CASKSLSGLADTQYF
TGTGCCAGCAAAAGTTTGTCGGGGCTGGCAGATACGCAGTATTTT
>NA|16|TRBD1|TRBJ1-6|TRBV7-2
CASSSGQGGWHSPLHF
TGTGCCAGCAGCTCAGGACAGGGAGGATGGCATTCACCCCTCCACTTT
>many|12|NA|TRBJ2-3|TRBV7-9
CASSPHTDTQYF
TGTGCCAGCAGCCCACACACAGATACGCAGTATTTT
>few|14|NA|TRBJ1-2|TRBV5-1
CASSLGGRLYGYTF
TGCGCCAGCAGCTTGGGTGGCAGGCTCTATGGCTACACCTTC
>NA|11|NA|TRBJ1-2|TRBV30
CAWNLDGGYTF
TGTGCCTGGAATTTGGATGGAGGCTACACCTTC
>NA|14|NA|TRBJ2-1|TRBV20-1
CSASPPPSANEQFF
TGCAGTGCTAGTCCCCCGCCTAGCGCCAATGAGCAGTTCTTC
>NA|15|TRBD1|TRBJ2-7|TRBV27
CASGQTGTGRYEQYF
TGTGCCAGCGGCCAAACCGGGACAGGGAGGTACGAGCAGTACTTC
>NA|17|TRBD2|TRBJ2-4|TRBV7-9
CASSPRESSGPGNIQYF
TGTGCCAGCAGCCCAAGAGAATCTAGCGGCCCGGGAAACATTCAGTACTTC
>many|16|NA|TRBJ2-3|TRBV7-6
CASSLSIGSSTDTQYF
TGTGCCAGCAGCTTAAGTATTGGATCTAGCACAGATACGCAGTATTTT
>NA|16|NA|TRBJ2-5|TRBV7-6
CASSFPGGIGEETQYF
TGTGCCAGCAGCTTCCCTGGGGGTATAGGGGAAGAGACCCAGTACTTC
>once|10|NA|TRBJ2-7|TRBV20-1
CSAAMYEQYF
TGCAGTGCGGCCATGTACGAGCAGTACTTC
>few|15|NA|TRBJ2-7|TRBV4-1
CASSQVLPRGSEQYF
TGCGCCAGCAGCCAAGTTCTTCCCCGGGGGTCCGAGCAGTACTTC
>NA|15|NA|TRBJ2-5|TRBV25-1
CASRGDFGDQETQYF
TGTGCCAGCAGGGGGGATTTCGGTGACCAAGAGACCCAGTACTTC
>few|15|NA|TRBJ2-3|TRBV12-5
CASGLVRRAADTQYF
TGTGCTAGTGGTTTGGTACGGAGGGCCGCAGATACGCAGTATTTT
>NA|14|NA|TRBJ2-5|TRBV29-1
CGALNTGMEETQYF
TGCGGCGCCCTGAACACAGGGATGGAGGAGACCCAGTACTTC
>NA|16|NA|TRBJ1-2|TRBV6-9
CASSSKPQGLGYGYTF
TGTGCCAGCAGTTCTAAACCACAGGGACTGGGCTATGGCTACACCTTC
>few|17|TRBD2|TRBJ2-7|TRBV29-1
CSVEAPGWEGKLYEQYF
TGCAGCGTTGAAGCCCCTGGTTGGGAGGGGAAACTCTACGAGCAGTACTTC
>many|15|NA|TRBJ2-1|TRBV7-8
CASSLEGGDYNEQFF
TGTGCCAGCAGCTTAGAAGGCGGCGATTACAATGAGCAGTTCTTC
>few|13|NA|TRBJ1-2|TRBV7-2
CASSPVGIYGYTF
TGTGCCAGCAGCCCAGTGGGGATCTATGGCTACACCTTC
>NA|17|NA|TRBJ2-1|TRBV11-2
CASSKIGGPFSYNEQFF
TGTGCCAGCAGCAAGATCGGGGGGCCCTTCTCCTACAATGAGCAGTTCTTC
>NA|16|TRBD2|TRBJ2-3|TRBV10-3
CAISEGAGGGPDTQYF
TGTGCCATCAGTGAGGGAGCGGGGGGCGGCCCAGATACGCAGTATTTT
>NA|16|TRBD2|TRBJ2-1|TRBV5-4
CASSPGGARAYNEQFF
TGTGCCAGCAGCCCCGGGGGGGCCAGGGCCTACAATGAGCAGTTCTTC
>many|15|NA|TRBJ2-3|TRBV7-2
CASSPMSTLGDTQYF
TGTGCCAGCAGCCCAATGTCCACCCTGGGAGATACGCAGTATTTT
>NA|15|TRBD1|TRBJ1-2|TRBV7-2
CASSLTPDRGFGYTF
TGTGCCAGCAGCTTAACACCGGACAGGGGGTTTGGCTACACCTTC
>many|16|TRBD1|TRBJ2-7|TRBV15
CATSGGLGRGTYEQYF
TGTGCCACCAGCGGGGGATTGGGCAGGGGGACCTACGAGCAGTACTTC
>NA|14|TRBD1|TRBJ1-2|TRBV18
CASSQGTGRNGYTF
TGTGCCAGCTCACAAGGGACAGGGCGGAATGGCTACACCTTC
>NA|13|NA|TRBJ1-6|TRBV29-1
CSVGDGANSPLHF
TGCAGCGTTGGGGACGGAGCAAATTCACCCCTCCACTTT
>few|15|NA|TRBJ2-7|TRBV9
CASSVDIGTNYEQYF
TGTGCCAGCAGCGTAGACATAGGGACCAACTACGAGCAGTACTTC
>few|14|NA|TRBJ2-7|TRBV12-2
CASRPGTFSYEQYF
TGTGCAAGTCGCCCCGGGACCTTCTCCTACGAGCAGTACTTC
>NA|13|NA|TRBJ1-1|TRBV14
CASSRSMNTEAFF
TGTGCCAGCAGTCGTTCGATGAACACTGAAGCTTTCTTT
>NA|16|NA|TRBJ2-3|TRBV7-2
CASSLGVPGGRIAQYF
TGTGCCAGCAGCTTAGGAGTTCCCGGGGGTCGGATTGCGCAGTATTTT
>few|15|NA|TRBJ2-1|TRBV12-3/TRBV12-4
CASSFRRTSYNEQFF
TGTGCCAGCAGTTTCCGCCGAACCTCCTACAATGAGCAGTTCTTC
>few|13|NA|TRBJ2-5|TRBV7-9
CASSRSMGETQYF
TGTGCCAGCAGCCGGTCTATGGGGGAGACCCAGTACTTC
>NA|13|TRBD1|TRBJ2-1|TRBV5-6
CASSFGTVNEQFF
TGTGCCAGCAGCTTCGGGACAGTAAATGAGCAGTTCTTC
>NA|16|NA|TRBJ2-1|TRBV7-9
CASSSPWVGAYNEQFF
TGTGCCAGCAGCTCCCCATGGGTTGGGGCTTACAATGAGCAGTTCTTC
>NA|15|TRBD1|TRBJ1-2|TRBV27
CASRLSPGQIYGYTF
TGTGCCAGCAGGCTATCTCCGGGACAGATATATGGCTACACCTTC
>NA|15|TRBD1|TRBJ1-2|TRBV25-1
CASSPNVQGGSGYTF
TGTGCCAGCAGTCCCAATGTACAGGGGGGATCTGGCTACACCTTC
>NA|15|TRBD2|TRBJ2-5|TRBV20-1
CSAKRLAGMGETQYF
TGCAGTGCTAAACGACTAGCGGGAATGGGAGAGACCCAGTACTTC
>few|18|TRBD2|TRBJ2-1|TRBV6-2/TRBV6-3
CASSYLISGVRSYDEQFF
TGTGCCAGCAGTTACCTTATAAGCGGGGTTAGATCTTACGATGAGCAGTTCTTC
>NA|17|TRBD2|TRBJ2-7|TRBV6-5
CASSYSAGGGSTYEQYF
TGTGCCAGCAGTTACTCGGCTGGCGGGGGGTCGACCTACGAGCAGTACTTC
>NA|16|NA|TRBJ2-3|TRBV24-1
CATSPRGRSGTDTQYF
TGTGCCACCAGCCCCCGGGGTAGGTCCGGCACAGATACGCAGTATTTT
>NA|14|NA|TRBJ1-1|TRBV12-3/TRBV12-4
CASSWTALNTEAFF
TGTGCCAGCAGTTGGACAGCTTTGAACACTGAAGCTTTCTTT
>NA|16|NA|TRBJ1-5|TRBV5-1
CASSPGLLDSNQPQHF
TGCGCCAGCAGCCCGGGACTGCTGGATAGCAATCAGCCCCAGCATTTT
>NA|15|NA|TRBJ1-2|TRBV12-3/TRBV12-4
CASREAASDRNLGTF
TGTGCCAGCAGGGAGGCGGCGAGTGACAGGAATCTCGGCACCTTC
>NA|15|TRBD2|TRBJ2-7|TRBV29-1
CSVAGSGGARGEQYF
TGCAGCGTGGCAGGCAGCGGGGGGGCGAGGGGCGAGCAGTACTTC
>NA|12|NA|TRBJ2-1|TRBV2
CASGPKSHEQFF
TGTGCCAGCGGACCTAAATCCCATGAGCAGTTCTTC
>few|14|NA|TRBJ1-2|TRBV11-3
CASSGQRDNYGYTF
TGTGCCAGCAGCGGGCAGCGTGATAACTATGGCTACACCTTC
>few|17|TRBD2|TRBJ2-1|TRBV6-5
CASSYQLTSGGANEQFF
TGTGCCAGCAGTTACCAACTCACTAGCGGGGGGGCTAATGAGCAGTTCTTC